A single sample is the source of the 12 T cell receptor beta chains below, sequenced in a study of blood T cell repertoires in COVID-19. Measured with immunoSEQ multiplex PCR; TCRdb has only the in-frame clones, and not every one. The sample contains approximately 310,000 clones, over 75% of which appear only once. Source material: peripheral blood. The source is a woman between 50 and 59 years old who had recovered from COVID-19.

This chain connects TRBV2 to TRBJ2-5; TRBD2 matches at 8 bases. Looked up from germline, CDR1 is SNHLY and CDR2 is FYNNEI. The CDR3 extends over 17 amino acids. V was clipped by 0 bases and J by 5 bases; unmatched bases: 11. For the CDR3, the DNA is TGTGCCAGCAGTGAAGCGCTCCGGGGGGGTGGCCTGGAGACCCAGTACTTC. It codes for CASSEALRGGGLETQYF.

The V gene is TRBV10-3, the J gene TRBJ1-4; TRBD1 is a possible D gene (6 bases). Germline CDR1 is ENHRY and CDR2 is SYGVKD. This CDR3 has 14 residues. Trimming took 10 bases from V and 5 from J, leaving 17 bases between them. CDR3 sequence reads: CATRGGPENEKLFF. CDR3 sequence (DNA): TGTGCCACTCGGGGGGGGCCAGAAAATGAAAAACTGTTTTTT.

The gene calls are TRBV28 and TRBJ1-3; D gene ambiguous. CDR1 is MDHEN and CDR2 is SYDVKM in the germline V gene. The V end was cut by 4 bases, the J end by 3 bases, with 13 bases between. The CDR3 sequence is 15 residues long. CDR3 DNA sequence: TGTGCCAGCAGTTCGCCTATTACCCTTGGAAACACCATATATTTT. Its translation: CASSSPITLGNTIYF.

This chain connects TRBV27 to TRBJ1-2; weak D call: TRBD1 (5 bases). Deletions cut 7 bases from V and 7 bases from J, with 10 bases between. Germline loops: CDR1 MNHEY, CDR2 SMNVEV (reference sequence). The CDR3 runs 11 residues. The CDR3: CASKGWGGYTF. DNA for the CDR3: TGTGCCAGCAAGGGGTGGGGTGGCTACACCTTC.

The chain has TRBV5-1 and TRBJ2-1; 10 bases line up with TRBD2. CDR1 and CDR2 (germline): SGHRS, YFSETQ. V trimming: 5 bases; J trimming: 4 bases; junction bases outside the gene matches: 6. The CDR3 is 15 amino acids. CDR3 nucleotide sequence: TGCGCCAGCAGTTTTACTAGCGGGATTTACAATGAGCAGTTCTTC. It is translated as CASSFTSGIYNEQFF.

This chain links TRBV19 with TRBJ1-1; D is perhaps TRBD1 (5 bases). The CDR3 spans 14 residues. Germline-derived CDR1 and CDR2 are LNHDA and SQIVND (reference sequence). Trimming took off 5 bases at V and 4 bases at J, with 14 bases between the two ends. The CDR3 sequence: CASSAGGSSTEAFF. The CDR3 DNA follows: TGTGCCAGTAGTGCCGGGGGGTCGAGCACTGAAGCTTTCTTT.

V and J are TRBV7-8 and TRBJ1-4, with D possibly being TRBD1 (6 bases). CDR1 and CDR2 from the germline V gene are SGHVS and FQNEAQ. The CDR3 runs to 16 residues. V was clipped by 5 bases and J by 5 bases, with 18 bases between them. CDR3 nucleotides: TGTGCCAGCAGCCGTGACAGGTCGAGGGGGAATGAAAAACTGTTTTTT. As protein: CASSRDRSRGNEKLFF. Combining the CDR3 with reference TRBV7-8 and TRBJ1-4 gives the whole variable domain GAGVSQSPRYKVAKRGQDVALRCDPISGHVSLFWYQQALGQGPEFLTYFQNEAQLDKSGLPSDRFFAERPEGSVSTLKIQRTQQEDSAVYLCASSRDRSRGNEKLFFGSGTQLSVL.

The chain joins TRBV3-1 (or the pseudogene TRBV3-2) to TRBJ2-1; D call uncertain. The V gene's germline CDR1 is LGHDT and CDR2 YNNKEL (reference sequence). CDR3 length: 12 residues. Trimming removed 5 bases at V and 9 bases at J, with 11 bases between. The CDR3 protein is CASSYRGSEQFF. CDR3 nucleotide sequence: TGTGCCAGCAGCTACCGTGGTAGTGAGCAGTTCTTC.

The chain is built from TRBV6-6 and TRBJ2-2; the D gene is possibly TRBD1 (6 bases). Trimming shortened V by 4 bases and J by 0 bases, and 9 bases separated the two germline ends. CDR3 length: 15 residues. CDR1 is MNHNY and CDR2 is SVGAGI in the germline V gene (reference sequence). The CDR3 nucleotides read TGTGCCAGCAGTTCAGGGGCTACGAACACCGGGGAGCTGTTTTTT. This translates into CASSSGATNTGELFF.

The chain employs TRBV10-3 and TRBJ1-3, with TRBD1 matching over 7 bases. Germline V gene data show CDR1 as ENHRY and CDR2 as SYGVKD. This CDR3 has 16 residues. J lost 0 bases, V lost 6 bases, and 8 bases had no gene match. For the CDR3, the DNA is TGTGCCATCAGCCGGGATCAGGGGGGCTCTGGAAACACCATATATTTT. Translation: CAISRDQGGSGNTIYF.

The CDR3 DNA is TGCAGCGTTGACGGCGGGAGGGCCGGCTACGAGCAGTACTTC. Its translation is CSVDGGRAGYEQYF. The chain links TRBV29-1 to TRBJ2-7, with 9 nucleotides matching TRBD2. This CDR3 has 14 residues. Germline loops: CDR1 SQVTM, CDR2 ANQGSEA. The junction had 6 bases not matched to a gene; V was cut back by 3 bases and J by 3 bases.

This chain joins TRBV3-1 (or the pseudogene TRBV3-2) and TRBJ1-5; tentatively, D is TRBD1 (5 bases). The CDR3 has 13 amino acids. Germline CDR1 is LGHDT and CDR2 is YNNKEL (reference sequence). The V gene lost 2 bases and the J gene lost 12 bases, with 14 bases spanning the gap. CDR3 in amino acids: CASSQSPGGLQHF. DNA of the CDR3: TGTGCCAGCAGCCAATCCCCCGGGGGTCTCCAGCATTTT.